The entry that follows covers one T cell receptor beta chain sequence. This record comes from a study of blood T cell repertoires in COVID-19. The V and J ends lost 4 bases and 5 bases, in that order; junction bases with no gene match: 3. This CDR3 is built from 14 residues. Per germline, CDR1 MNHEY and CDR2 SVGAGI. It was within 2 weeks before study entry that exposed participants met a COVID-19 case. Using immunoSEQ multiplex PCR, the repertoire was profiled, and TCRdb retains in-frame clones only, with some absent. The sample has 150,000 or so clones, over 70% seen once. Sequenced: PBMCs or T cells enriched from blood (not recorded which). The clonotype comes from a man aged 70-80 years who had been exposed to COVID-19. The V gene is TRBV6-5, the J gene TRBJ1-4, with TRBD1 matching 8 bases. The CDR3 region is CASSFRDRNEKLFF. CDR3 bases: TGTGCCAGCAGTTTCCGGGACAGGAATGAAAAACTGTTTTTT.